The source of this T cell receptor (beta chain) is a study of shared clonotypes between healthy human individuals (dated by TCRdb to the early 2020s). At the level of the whole study: A few men and two women, aged 18 to 49 years, made up the cohort. Per donor, leukapheresis produced somewhere between about 0.85 and 9.5 billion PBMCs. To increase sequencing depth and limit assay-specific biases, different laboratories used diverse techniques to prepare libraries and sequence TCR repertoires. To estimate repertoire size and how much clonotypes are shared between individuals, the study performed deep sequencing of blood TCR repertoires from a few healthy adults. For each donor, three plates each were used for CD4 naive and CD4 memory, two plates were used for CD8 naive, and one plate was used for CD8 memory.

Using the deep immunoSEQ assay, TCR CDR3 regions were amplified from genomic DNA by multiplex PCR. Extracted genomic DNA from each cell subset was spread evenly across all wells of several immunoSEQ 96-well plates, with each plate serving as a replicate. For sorted subsets, each replicate PCR was loaded with 200 ng genomic DNA, equivalent to 32,000 or so T cell genomes. The purified libraries were quantified using a Qubit 3.0 fluorometer, sized with a Bioanalyzer 2100, and then quantified again using the KAPA Library Quantification kit. A separate single-read 150-cycle Illumina NextSeq 550 flow cell was used to sequence each immunoSEQ 96-well plate. The original methods were these. Because the immunoSEQ output included only junctional sequences and no quality scores, the filtering could not be the same as the filtering used for full-length reads. To assign V/J genes and CDR3, sequences were annotated using PyIR, a Python wrapper for IgBLAST v1.9, with IMGT germline references. Reads with weak V/J assignments (E-value above 1e-6), missing CDR3, stop codons, out-of-frame junctions, or ambiguous translated residues were removed. V3J clonotypes were defined as sequences sharing an identical inferred V gene, J gene, and CDR3 amino acid sequence. Percentage overlap between repertoires was computed as shared unique clonotypes divided by the size of the smaller repertoire. RTK rarefaction, the Chao1 estimator, and Recon v2.1 estimates of unobserved clonotypes were used to assess repertoire richness. For all TCRbeta clonotypes obtained by the gDNA method from several donors, generation probabilities were computed with OLGA. TCRdb carries this immuneACCESS record with in-frame sequences only. Its versions omit some clonotypes, under half of them owing to an unresolved V gene in the studies checked, with the rest unexplained. The DNA was the basis for D and trimming; V, J and clone size are from that table. In all, the sample holds over 850,000 clones, and 75% to 85% of those were seen once. The top ten constitute approximately 0.52% of the sample.

Concerning this clone itself: The antigen it binds to is not known. No clone much larger than this one lies a single base away; base qualities are absent.

Results and caveats for the whole study, not just this receptor: Sampling was restricted to blood, and TCR repertoires in tissue are likely to differ from TCR repertoires in blood. Larger estimated clonotype richness was generally found for naive subsets than for memory subsets. Even with the large sequencing depth, rarefaction of the sorted-subset datasets indicated that sequencing was incomplete. The genetic and exposure-history diversity represented was limited by the small number of donors. Across a handful of donors, approximately 5% of naive CD4, more than 3% of naive CD8, 2% to 2.5% of memory CD4, and approximately 0.42% of memory CD8 clonotypes were shared. Pairwise subsampling led to the expectation that sequencing depth would affect the degree of clonotype sharing among donors. Compared with non-shared clonotypes, the clonotypes found in all four sorted-subset donors had higher generation probabilities.

Healthy HIV-negative adults with no recently reported acute infections or vaccinations were included as donors. Only Caucasian adults living in Nashville, Tennessee, USA were represented among the donors. Magnetic negative selection was used to enrich CD4+ T cells, after which naive cells were positively selected on CD45RA and the negative fraction became the memory subset. Blood was collected by leukapheresis, and PBMCs were isolated by Ficoll-Histopaque density gradient centrifugation and then cryopreserved in liquid nitrogen vapor phase. Analytical flow cytometry was used to check the purity and quantity of each magnetically sorted T cell population. From each sorted fraction, genomic DNA was isolated and quantified by UV absorbance on a Nanodrop 2000c. Sequencing input: memory CD4+ T cells from PBMCs. This specimen's cell subset or site label, per the study, means: CD45RA-negative fraction. This receptor was obtained from a young man in good health. Some clones in this sample may be carry-over from other donors' samples.

The DNA reads as follows: TGTGCCATCACCCCCGAAGGGCATCAGGCCTACAATGAGCAGTTCTTC. Translated, it reads CAITPEGHQAYNEQFF. The chain was built from TRBV10-3 and TRBJ2-1, with no D gene named confidently. V is pared back by 7 bases and J by 2 bases, with 18 bases lying between the germline termini. CDR1 and CDR2 were assigned from the germline V gene as ENHRY and SYGVKD. Spanning cysteine to phenylalanine, the CDR3 consists of 16 amino acids. The sequence is cut down to CDR3 DNA, 48 bases in frame from base 1.